These 25 T cell receptor beta chains originate from one sample sequenced in a study of blood T cells in healthy people across ages. A second PCR of about 7 to 12 cycles used a sample-barcoded 5' primer and a J-beta primer mix. TCRdb reanalysed the 5' RACE reads using MiXCR and keeps one entry per CDR3 protein. Found here are some 1.4 million distinct CDR3 sequences, 40% to 50% of them singletons; the top ten hold approximately 7.9%. Source material: blood. These receptor sequences come from a woman aged 18-29 years in good health.

This clonotype appeared a few times. The J gene is TRBJ2-3, the V gene TRBV7-3, with a possible D match to TRBD2 (6 bases). Germline V gives CDR1 SGHTA, CDR2 FQGTGA. The CDR3 runs 16 residues. V was trimmed by 5 bases and J by 0 bases, leaving 15 bases between them. CDR3 amino acids: CASSPASGTSTDTQYF. The CDR3 DNA reads as TGTGCCAGCAGCCCTGCCTCCGGGACTAGCACAGATACGCAGTATTTT.

This clonotype came up a few times. The rearrangement joins TRBV7-9 to TRBJ2-2; 8 bases are shared with TRBD2. Trimming took 3 bases from V and 6 from J; bases not matched to a gene: 6. The CDR3 loop spans 15 amino acids. Germline V lookup: CDR1 SEHNR, CDR2 FQNEAQ (reference sequence). In nucleotides, the CDR3 is TGTGCCAGCAGCTTGACTAGCGTAGGTGCCGGGGAGCTGTTTTTT. This gives the protein CASSLTSVGAGELFF.

The sample holds a few counts of this clonotype. The CDR3 spells CASSSKGQLGNYGYTF. The CDR3 nucleotides are TGCGCCAGCAGCTCTAAAGGACAGCTTGGCAACTATGGCTACACCTTC. The V gene is TRBV5-1, the J gene TRBJ1-2; the D gene is possibly TRBD1 (6 bases). V was pared by 3 bases and J by 2 bases, with 17 bases between. Germline lookup yields CDR1 SGHRS and CDR2 YFSETQ. The CDR3 sequence is 16 residues long. The whole variable domain, filled in from reference TRBV5-1 and TRBJ1-2, reads KAGVTQTPRYLIKTRGQQVTLSCSPISGHRSVSWYQQTPGQGLQFLFEYFSETQRNKGNFPGRFSGRQFSNSRSEMNVSTLELGDSALYLCASSSKGQLGNYGYTFGSGTRLTVV.

This clonotype appeared once. The CDR3 sequence: CARRTGTHSNQPQHF. The DNA for the CDR3 is TGTGCCAGGAGGACAGGGACCCATAGCAATCAGCCCCAGCATTTT. The chain is built from TRBV6-6 and TRBJ1-5, with 8 nucleotides matching TRBD1. Germline V gene lookup returns CDR1 MNHNY and CDR2 SVGAGI (reference sequence). CDR3 size: 15 residues. With 9 bases clipped from V and 0 bases from J, the junction kept 7 bases outside the gene matches.

This chain uses TRBV7-3 with TRBJ1-2; perhaps TRBD1 as D (5 bases). From germline, CDR1 is SGHTA and CDR2 FQGTGA. The CDR3 spans 17 residues. The ends were cut back, 5 bases at V and 8 bases at J, with 27 bases in the middle. The CDR3 DNA reads as TGTGCCAGCAGCATCGTAGTTGGGGAAAGTTCGGGGGTCGGCTACACCTTC. Its translation: CASSIVVGESSGVGYTF.

As regards this clonotype: The junction and the germline gene differ at one end; a read error may be behind it. This chain connects TRBV10-3 to TRBJ2-1, with D possibly being TRBD1 (6 bases). This CDR3 contains 13 residues. CDR1 is ENHRY and CDR2 is SYGVKD in the germline V gene. CDR3 region: CAITRTEDNERFF. The CDR3 DNA reads TGTGCCATCACTAGGACAGAAGACAATGAGCGGTTCTTC.

The rearrangement joins TRBV12-3 or TRBV12-4 to TRBJ2-7; tentatively, D is TRBD2 (6 bases). This CDR3 region has 14 residues. V was cut by 9 bases and J by 1 base, with 16 bases left in between. Here the CDR3 reads CASMRRDGSYEQYF. The DNA of the CDR3 is TGTGCCAGTATGCGGCGGGATGGGTCCTACGAGCAGTACTTC.

This clonotype occurred a few times. The rearrangement joins TRBV7-2 to TRBJ2-7; 7 bases are shared with TRBD2. Trimming at V came to 0 bases and at J to 0 bases, leaving 2 bases not matched to a gene. There are 15 residues in the CDR3. CDR1 SGHTA and CDR2 FQGNSA come from the germline V gene. CDR3 sequence: CASSLASGDSYEQYF. The CDR3 region has the DNA TGTGCCAGCAGCTTAGCGAGCGGGGACTCCTACGAGCAGTACTTC.

The chain carries TRBV7-2 and TRBJ2-1; D gene ambiguous. The CDR3 runs 12 residues. Trimming stripped 5 bases from V and 8 bases from J, with 10 bases between. The germline gives CDR1 SGHTA, CDR2 FQGNSA. CDR3: CASSRRVHEQFF. As DNA, the CDR3 is TGTGCCAGCAGCCGCCGGGTGCATGAGCAGTTCTTC.

Only a few counts were recorded for this clonotype. The chain employs TRBV6-6 and TRBJ2-1, with a possible D match to TRBD1 (6 bases). The germline V and J ends were trimmed by 6 bases and 4 bases, with 13 bases remaining between them. Germline-derived CDR1 and CDR2 are MNHNY and SVGAGI (reference sequence). The CDR3 is 14 residues long. The CDR3 here is CASRDRDTYNEQFF. CDR3 nucleotide sequence: TGTGCCAGCAGGGACCGGGACACTTACAATGAGCAGTTCTTC.

CDR3 sequence (DNA): TGCGCCAGCAGCACGGGAGCGGGAGGTACCTACAATGAGCAGTTCTTC. Its translation: CASSTGAGGTYNEQFF. This chain connects TRBV5-1 to TRBJ2-1, with TRBD2 identical over 9 bases. Germline V lookup: CDR1 SGHRS, CDR2 YFSETQ. This CDR3 comprises 16 residues. V gave up 4 bases and J gave up 2 bases; unmatched junction bases: 7. The whole variable domain, remainder taken from reference TRBV5-1 and TRBJ2-1, is KAGVTQTPRYLIKTRGQQVTLSCSPISGHRSVSWYQQTPGQGLQFLFEYFSETQRNKGNFPGRFSGRQFSNSRSEMNVSTLELGDSALYLCASSTGAGGTYNEQFFGPGTRLTVL.

The gene calls are TRBV29-1 and TRBJ2-7; D might be TRBD2 (6 bases). The end of the DNA fits TRBJ2-5 better, so the J call may be wrong. The CDR3 runs to 12 residues. Per germline, CDR1 SQVTM and CDR2 ANQGSEA. Here the CDR3 reads CRSGTGVETQYF. As DNA, the CDR3 is TGCAGGTCTGGGACGGGAGTAGAGACCCAGTACTTC.

The J gene is TRBJ1-2, the V gene TRBV2, with unresolved D. Deletions cut 7 bases from V and 1 base from J, with 16 bases between. Germline V lookup: CDR1 SNHLY, CDR2 FYNNEI. The CDR3 has 15 residues. DNA for the CDR3: TGTGCCAGCAACCAGGACCCCAGAAGTAACTATGGCTACACCTTC. As protein: CASNQDPRSNYGYTF.

This clonotype was seen more than once but under ten times. The gene calls are TRBV12-3 or TRBV12-4 and TRBJ1-4; D unclear. V lost 3 bases to trimming and J lost 8 bases, with 10 bases between them. The CDR3 contains 13 residues. Here the CDR3 DNA reads TGTGCCAGCAGTTTCGCTTCGGGGGAAAAACTGTTTTTT. As protein: CASSFASGEKLFF.

The chain links TRBV7-2 to TRBJ2-3; D is possibly TRBD1 (5 bases). The V gene lost 5 bases and the J gene lost 2 bases, with 17 bases spanning the gap. CDR1 is SGHTA and CDR2 is FQGNSA in the germline V gene. The CDR3 covers 16 residues. The CDR3 sequence: CASSLPTDSPTDTQYF. CDR3 sequence (DNA): TGTGCCAGCAGCCTCCCCACAGACAGCCCCACAGATACGCAGTATTTT. The whole variable domain, filled in from reference TRBV7-2 and TRBJ2-3, reads GAGVSQSPSNKVTEKGKDVELRCDPISGHTALYWYRQSLGQGLEFLIYFQGNSAPDKSGLPSDRFSAERTGGSVSTLTIQRTQQEDSAVYLCASSLPTDSPTDTQYFGPGTRLTVL.

The V and J genes are TRBV18 and TRBJ2-3, with a tentative D call TRBD2 (5 bases). CDR1 is KGHSH, CDR2 LQKENI, per germline. The CDR3 spans 16 residues. V lost 2 bases to trimming and J lost 0 bases, with 12 bases between them. CDR3 protein: CASSPGHDYSTDTQYF. The DNA for the CDR3 is TGTGCCAGCTCACCAGGCCACGACTATAGCACAGATACGCAGTATTTT.

This rearrangement joins TRBV9 to TRBJ1-1; 7 nucleotides line up with TRBD1. Trimming removed 7 bases from V and 3 bases from J; junction bases left unmatched: 6. The CDR3 covers 13 residues. Germline values: CDR1 SGDLS, CDR2 YYNGEE. CDR3 DNA: TGTGCCAGCCGACAGGGTCGGGACACTGAAGCTTTCTTT. It is translated as CASRQGRDTEAFF.

This clonotype was detected a few times. The chain couples TRBV6-5 to TRBJ2-5, with 8 bases that match TRBD2. J gave up 3 bases and V 6 bases, and 6 bases lay outside the gene matches. In germline, CDR1 is MNHEY, CDR2 SVGAGI. CDR3 length: 14 residues. The CDR3 protein is CASSSLSGKETQYF. The CDR3 region has the DNA TGTGCCAGCAGCTCCCTTAGCGGGAAAGAGACCCAGTACTTC.

In this sample, this clonotype turned up a few times. This chain joins TRBV29-1 and TRBJ2-3; a weak D match, TRBD2 (5 bases). Per germline, CDR1 SQVTM and CDR2 ANQGSEA. The CDR3 is 15 residues long. V was clipped by 1 base and J by 0 bases, with 11 bases between them. Here the CDR3 DNA reads TGCAGCGTTGAAGGAACCCTAGCTAGCACAGATACGCAGTATTTT. This codes for CSVEGTLASTDTQYF.

In its sample, this clonotype was seen once. The genes are TRBV9 and TRBJ1-1; no reliable D call. CDR3 length: 14 residues. Germline V gene sequence: CDR1 SGDLS, CDR2 YYNGEE. The germline V and J ends were trimmed by 3 bases and 5 bases, with 14 bases remaining between them. The CDR3 DNA sequence: TGTGCCAGCAGCGGTAGGAACTCGGGGACTGAAGCTTTCTTT. Translation: CASSGRNSGTEAFF. Full variable domain (outside the CDR3, taken from reference TRBV9 and TRBJ1-1): DSGVTQTPKHLITATGQRVTLRCSPRSGDLSVYWYQQSLDQGLQFLIQYYNGEERAKGNILERFSAQQFPDLHSELNLSSLELGDSALYFCASSGRNSGTEAFFGQGTRLTVV.

The chain links TRBV14 to TRBJ1-2; D gene ambiguous. V lost 4 bases and J lost 4, with 7 bases in between. Looked up from germline, CDR1 is SGHDN and CDR2 is FVKESK. The CDR3 spans 12 residues. The CDR3 here is CASSPNTYGYTF. CDR3 DNA sequence: TGTGCCAGCAGCCCCAACACCTATGGCTACACCTTC.

This clonotype was counted only a few times. The gene calls are TRBV6-5 and TRBJ2-3, with TRBD1 matching over 9 bases. Germline values: CDR1 MNHEY, CDR2 SVGAGI. The CDR3 runs 13 residues. The V gene end was trimmed by 5 bases and the J gene end by 10 bases; junction bases not matched to a gene: 7. The CDR3, as DNA: TGTGCCAGCAGTGACTTGGGGGACAGGGCGCAGTATTTT. It translates to CASSDLGDRAQYF.

The chain carries TRBV6-2 or TRBV6-3 and TRBJ1-1; D possibly corresponds to TRBD1 (6 bases). This CDR3 comprises 21 residues. Germline CDR1 and CDR2: MNHEY and SVGEGT. V was shortened by 7 bases and J by 6 bases, with 39 bases between the two germline ends. The CDR3 loop reads CASTLSPSQSAGFIGGSEAFF. CDR3 DNA: TGTGCCAGCACCCTATCGCCAAGCCAATCAGCTGGATTTATAGGGGGGTCTGAAGCTTTCTTT.

This clonotype has a handful of counts. J is TRBJ2-3 and V is TRBV6-5, with D unresolved. This CDR3 is built from 13 residues. Germline V gene lookup returns CDR1 MNHEY and CDR2 SVGAGI. V was pared by 9 bases and J by 0 bases, with 10 bases between. Here the CDR3 DNA reads TGTGCCAGTGGCCCGCCGAGCACAGATACGCAGTATTTT. This gives the protein CASGPPSTDTQYF.

This clonotype was detected a few times. The CDR3 bases are TGTGCCAGCAGCCAAGTAGGGGGCGAGGCCGGAGGCTACACCTTC. It yields the protein CASSQVGGEAGGYTF. The chain couples TRBV14 to TRBJ1-2; 7 bases match TRBD1. The CDR3 consists of 15 residues. Germline assignment: CDR1 SGHDN and CDR2 FVKESK. J was trimmed by 8 bases and V by 1 base; bases with no gene match: 10.